This record covers a single T cell receptor (beta chain). Its cognate antigen is unknown. This sample is drawn from a study of response to subunit inactivated influenza vaccine. Study-level results: Authors suggested each seasonal influenza vaccination recruits few new T cells.

This CDR3 comprises 15 residues. From germline, CDR1 is SGHDT and CDR2 YYEEEE. Trimming took 4 bases from V and 4 from J, leaving 17 bases between them. Each CDR3 protein is one row after TCRdb ran MiXCR on the RT-PCR reads. The table shows 750,000 to 850,000 distinct CDR3 sequences, with around 20% occurring only once. The genes are TRBV5-6 and TRBJ1-2; D remains ambiguous. The source of this sequence is a man aged 50 to 59 who received an inactivated influenza vaccine. The sequencing here drew on PBMCs from blood, taken about 5 days after vaccination. CDR3 nucleotides: TGTGCCAGCAGCCCACATTTCCTTGGGAGCTATGGCTACACCTTC. Protein product: CASSPHFLGSYGYTF.